This TCR beta chain was found in a study of T-cell reconstitution after alpha-beta-depleted transplantation in children. Trimming cost V 3 bases and J 6 bases, with 8 bases left between them. The CDR3 spans 12 residues. General study results and limits: T-cell numbers and diversity, one year after transplant, stemmed largely from T cells that were newly produced. About two months after transplant, alpha-beta T cells reportedly came from several hundred expanded graft clones.

The TCRbeta library was prepared with unique molecular identifiers. MiXCR, run by TCRdb on the PCR reads, gives a single entry per CDR3 protein. The table records about 200,000 distinct CDR3 sequences, around 5.9% of them present only once. This clonotype was seen ten or more times. Its antigen is currently unknown. This chain connects TRBV12-3 or TRBV12-4 to TRBJ1-2, with a weak D call TRBD1 (5 bases). Here the sequenced sample was PBMCs, taken before TCRalphabeta/CD19-depleted stem cell transplant. The receptor comes from a girl less than two years old with combined immunodeficiency, due to receive a stem cell transplant. CDR3 in amino acids: CASSFSRDGYTF. The CDR3 nucleotides are TGTGCCAGCAGTTTTTCCAGGGATGGCTACACCTTC.